The entry that follows covers one TCR beta chain sequence. Under the authors' procedure: The authors estimated nucleated cell counts from reference gene primer amplification. The protocol was immunoSEQ multiplex PCR, while the TCRdb copy is restricted to in-frame clones and leaves out a portion. Clonal size and the V and J genes are those of that table, whereas D and trimming came from the DNA. The sample yields fewer than 350,000 clones, around 88% seen once. The data belong to a study of blood T cell repertoires in COVID-19. The wider study: The United States, Italy and Spain were the sources of the acute and convalescent COVID-19 samples.

This CDR3 comprises 15 residues. Germline loops: CDR1 KGHSH, CDR2 LQKENI. Deletions cut 3 bases from V and 5 bases from J, with 13 bases between. This receptor was taken from a woman in her 30s with COVID-19, enrolled during active disease. Sequencing was performed on peripheral blood. The genes are TRBV18 and TRBJ1-4, with D unclear. CDR3 nucleotide sequence: TGTGCCAGCTCACCCCGGTCTCCTCCGAATGAAAAACTGTTTTTT. It specifies CASSPRSPPNEKLFF.